This T cell receptor (beta chain) is drawn from a study of blood T cells in healthy people across ages. Overall study: Template-switching capture recovered about one barcoded beta molecule per two T cells.

The study, taken as a whole, reports: Long-lived donors carried more naive CD4+ cells and greater diversity than aged donors.

About this clonotype: The antigen is unknown. A clone one base away is much larger, so this may be a read error.

Together with a sample-barcoded 5' primer, a J-beta primer mix was included in a second PCR lasting roughly 6 to 12 cycles. MiXCR was run by TCRdb on the 5' RACE reads, yielding one entry per CDR3 protein. The sample has about 1.4 million distinct CDR3 sequences; approximately 59% are singletons. Healthy Caucasian individuals from Russia aged about 6 to 95 served as donors. The extraction recovered at least 6 micrograms of total RNA per sample. This CDR3 has 14 amino acids. Germline V gene lookup returns CDR1 SGHDN and CDR2 FVKESK. The origin of this receptor is a man younger than 30 in good health. Sequenced: blood. The chain recombines TRBV14 with TRBJ2-1; D call uncertain. Written as DNA, the CDR3 is TGTGCCAGCAGCCAAGGGACCGATTACAGTGAGCAGTTCTTC. Its translation: CASSQGTDYSEQFF.